The 29 T cell receptor beta chains reported below all come from one sample, sequenced in a study of T cell responses to AZD1222 COVID-19 vaccine. Repertoires were generated with immunoSEQ multiplex PCR, while TCRdb's copy carries only in-frame clones and drops some. The table shows about 130,000 clones, with 93% occurring only once. The sample in question was peripheral blood, obtained on day 0 of AZD1222 vaccination. These receptors were taken from an adult in good health.

This clone showed up just once. Other DNA sequences in this specimen translate into the identical CDR3. This chain uses TRBV5-1 with TRBJ2-3; 12 bases are shared with TRBD2. CDR1 and CDR2 (germline): SGHRS, YFSETQ. Trimming took 0 bases from V and 1 from J; bases not matched to a gene: 0. This CDR3 has 16 amino acids. The CDR3 loop reads CASSLGLAGGTDTQYF. The CDR3 DNA reads TGCGCCAGCAGCTTGGGACTAGCGGGGGGCACAGATACGCAGTATTTT.

V and J are TRBV7-8 and TRBJ2-1; D might be TRBD1 (7 bases). V was cut by 1 base and J by 5 bases, with 15 bases left in between. The CDR3 has 16 residues. Germline CDR1 and CDR2: SGHVS and FQNEAQ. The CDR3, as DNA: TGTGCCAGCAGCTTAGAGATCAGGGGGGTCAACAATGAGCAGTTCTTC. This translates into CASSLEIRGVNNEQFF. The full variable domain, its missing parts supplied by reference TRBV7-8 and TRBJ2-1, is GAGVSQSPRYKVAKRGQDVALRCDPISGHVSLFWYQQALGQGPEFLTYFQNEAQLDKSGLPSDRFFAERPEGSVSTLKIQRTQQEDSAVYLCASSLEIRGVNNEQFFGPGTRLTVL.

As to this clone: The sample holds other DNA sequences that translate to the same CDR3. The V gene is TRBV12-3 or TRBV12-4, the J gene TRBJ1-1; D is uncertain. Trimming shortened V by 3 bases and J by 5 bases, and 7 bases separated the two germline ends. The CDR3 sequence is 12 residues long. CDR3 in amino acids: CASSFWGTEAFF. CDR3 bases: TGTGCCAGCAGTTTTTGGGGAACTGAAGCTTTCTTT.

The chain employs TRBV5-1 and TRBJ1-1; a possible D gene is TRBD1 (5 bases). Looked up from germline, CDR1 is SGHRS and CDR2 is YFSETQ. This CDR3 is built from 14 residues. V dropped 6 bases and J dropped 0 bases, with 12 bases sitting between them. CDR3 protein: CASKTGTVNTEAFF. The CDR3 DNA is TGCGCCAGCAAGACCGGGACGGTGAACACTGAAGCTTTCTTT.

This clone was seen only a few times. This rearrangement joins TRBV10-1 to TRBJ2-1; D gene uncertain. Germline V gives CDR1 WNHNN, CDR2 SYGVQD (reference sequence). V was trimmed by 6 bases and J by 5 bases, leaving 5 bases between them. CDR3 length equals 11 residues. CDR3 DNA sequence: TGCGCCAGCAGCTCAGACAATGAGCAGTTCTTC. It specifies CASSSDNEQFF.

The V gene is TRBV12-5, the J gene TRBJ2-1; 10 bases line up with TRBD1. The V gene end was trimmed by 2 bases and the J gene end by 1 base; junction bases not matched to a gene: 11. The germline CDR1 and CDR2 sequences are LGHNT and FRNRAP. The CDR3 totals 19 residues. The DNA for the CDR3 is TGTGCTAGTGGTTTGTCCCGGGACAGGGGCCGAAATTCCTACAATGAGCAGTTCTTC. Translated, it gives CASGLSRDRGRNSYNEQFF.

This clone appeared many times. The CDR3 DNA reads TGTGCCAGCACCGGAACCGGGACAGGGGGCCCCATTCAGTACTTC. It translates to CASTGTGTGGPIQYF. The chain is built from TRBV6-6 and TRBJ2-4; 12 nucleotides match TRBD1. Germline CDR1 reads MNHNY; CDR2 reads SVGAGI (reference sequence). The CDR3 has 15 amino acids. V was pared by 7 bases and J by 9 bases, with 10 bases of the junction left unmatched.

The chain has TRBV6-5 and TRBJ2-2; D not resolved. Germline CDR1 and CDR2: MNHEY and SVGAGI. V lost 8 bases and J 1 base, leaving 11 bases between the germline ends. This CDR3 region has 14 residues. Here the CDR3 DNA reads TGTGCCAGCGTTGCAGGCTGGAACACCGGGGAGCTGTTTTTT. It translates to CASVAGWNTGELFF.

The chain recombines TRBV5-1 with TRBJ1-1, with TRBD1 matching 7 bases. From germline, CDR1 is SGHRS and CDR2 YFSETQ. The CDR3 runs 16 residues. V lost 0 bases, J lost 0 bases, and 5 bases stayed unmatched. CDR3 DNA: TGCGCCAGCAGCTTGGCCGGAGGGGGCCTGAACACTGAAGCTTTCTTT. Protein: CASSLAGGGLNTEAFF.

The gene calls are TRBV7-9 and TRBJ1-1; maybe TRBD1 (6 bases). CDR1 is SEHNR and CDR2 is FQNEAQ in the germline V gene (reference sequence). The CDR3 runs 12 residues. Between the trimmed V and J ends, which lost 3 bases and 9 bases, there was a span of 11 bases. The CDR3 sequence is CASSLGATKAFF. CDR3 nucleotides: TGTGCCAGCAGCTTGGGGGCCACGAAAGCTTTCTTT.

The rearrangement joins TRBV20-1 to TRBJ1-2; no clear D. The V end was cut by 3 bases, the J end by 4 bases, with 6 bases between. The CDR3 is 11 amino acids. Germline values: CDR1 DFQATT, CDR2 SNEGSKA (reference sequence). CDR3 sequence: CSASQSYGYTF. In DNA, the CDR3 is TGCAGTGCTAGCCAGAGCTATGGCTACACCTTC.

The chain employs TRBV7-9 and TRBJ1-2; the D gene is possibly TRBD1 (5 bases). Trimming pared 4 bases from V and 6 bases from J, leaving 12 bases between. The CDR3 is 13 residues long. CDR1 and CDR2 (germline): SEHNR, FQNEAQ (reference sequence). CDR3 bases: TGTGCCAGCAGCTCCCACGGGGCTGATGGCTACACCTTC. Its protein is CASSSHGADGYTF.

The chain has TRBV19 and TRBJ2-3; 14 bases align to TRBD2. This CDR3 spans 17 amino acids. Germline CDR1 and CDR2: LNHDA and SQIVND (reference sequence). Trimming removed 5 bases from V and 5 bases from J; junction bases left unmatched: 9. CDR3: CASSPGLAGGPRDTQYF. DNA for the CDR3: TGTGCCAGTAGTCCTGGACTAGCGGGGGGCCCTCGAGATACGCAGTATTTT.

The chain carries TRBV19 and TRBJ2-7; D may be TRBD2 (5 bases). Trimming removed 1 base at V and 7 bases at J, with 11 bases between. Germline CDR1 and CDR2: LNHDA and SQIVND (reference sequence). The CDR3 has 13 amino acids. DNA of the CDR3: TGTGCCAGTAGTATAGTTTCCCGAGGGGAGCAGTACTTC. It yields the protein CASSIVSRGEQYF.

CDR3 amino acids: CASSLGPSRNEQFF. Written as DNA, the CDR3 is TGTGCCAGCAGCTTAGGCCCCAGCCGGAATGAGCAGTTCTTC. This chain connects TRBV11-3 to TRBJ2-1; D remains ambiguous. The CDR3 runs 14 residues. Per the germline V gene, CDR1 is SGHNT and CDR2 is YENEEA. With 1 base removed from V and 7 bases from J, the gap between germline ends came to 11 bases.

V and J are TRBV7-9 and TRBJ1-4, with D uncertain. From germline, CDR1 is SEHNR and CDR2 FQNEAQ (reference sequence). CDR3 length: 14 amino acids. V lost 5 bases and J 6 bases, leaving 13 bases between the germline ends. The CDR3 spells CASSPSSGDEKLFF. CDR3 coding DNA: TGTGCCAGCAGCCCAAGTAGCGGGGATGAAAAACTGTTTTTT.

The DNA of the CDR3 is TGTGCCAGCAGTGACCCCGGACAGGGTAACATGAACACTGAAGCTTTCTTT. Encoded protein: CASSDPGQGNMNTEAFF. The rearrangement uses TRBV6-1 and TRBJ1-1; TRBD1 aligns across 8 bases. The V segment lost 3 bases and the J segment 0 bases; nucleotides outside the gene matches: 9. The CDR3 runs 17 residues. Germline-derived CDR1 and CDR2 are MNHNS and SASEGT.

The V call is TRBV9, the J call TRBJ1-1, with TRBD1 as a possible D gene (5 bases). The CDR3 runs 14 residues. The V and J ends lost 0 bases and 3 bases respectively, with 9 bases between them. The germline V gene has CDR1 SGDLS and CDR2 YYNGEE. CDR3 DNA sequence: TGTGCCAGCAGCGTAGCTGGGGACCACACTGAAGCTTTCTTT. It yields the protein CASSVAGDHTEAFF.

As for this clone: A junction end diverges from the germline sequence, so it may reflect a read error. The chain has TRBV6-5 and TRBJ1-1; weak D call: TRBD1 (5 bases). Germline-derived CDR1 and CDR2 are MNHEY and SVGAGI. CDR3 length: 16 amino acids. The CDR3 nucleotides read TGTGTCAGCAGTTACCCCCGGGGGTCGGGCAACACTGAAGCTTTCTTT. This encodes CVSSYPRGSGNTEAFF.

The chain is built from TRBV10-3 and TRBJ2-2, with a weak D call TRBD1 (7 bases). Between the trimmed V and J ends, which lost 6 bases and 5 bases, there was a span of 16 bases. CDR3 length equals 15 residues. Germline V gene lookup returns CDR1 ENHRY and CDR2 SYGVKD. CDR3 sequence: CAIRGDREDTGELFF. The CDR3 nucleotides are TGTGCCATCAGAGGAGACAGGGAGGATACCGGGGAGCTGTTTTTT.

The chain is built from TRBV5-3 and TRBJ1-6; D ambiguous. TRBV5-3 is known as an ORF, though its function is uncertain. This CDR3 comprises 13 residues. The V end lost 2 bases, the J end lost 5 bases, and 5 bases lay between the germline ends. CDR3 in DNA: TGTGCCAGAAGCTTATTGGATAATTCACCCCTCCACTTT. Residues: CARSLLDNSPLHF.

This chain connects TRBV7-9 to TRBJ2-1, with unresolved D. The ends were cut back, 1 base at V and 0 bases at J, with 7 bases in the middle. The CDR3 length is 15 residues. Germline V gene lookup returns CDR1 SEHNR and CDR2 FQNEAQ (reference sequence). The CDR3 DNA reads as TGTGCCAGCAGCTTAGGCGCTAGCTCCTACAATGAGCAGTTCTTC. The encoded protein is CASSLGASSYNEQFF.

The CDR3: CASSQDQWTALEQYF. CDR3 sequence (DNA): TGTGCCAGCAGCCAAGATCAATGGACAGCCCTGGAGCAGTACTTC. The gene calls are TRBV3-1 (or the pseudogene TRBV3-2) and TRBJ2-7; D is possibly TRBD1 (6 bases). The CDR3 sequence is 15 residues long. Germline CDR1 is LGHDT and CDR2 is YNNKEL (reference sequence). V shed 0 bases and J shed 7 bases, with 16 bases lying between them.

The CDR3 protein is CASSHRGAREKLFF. The CDR3 DNA follows: TGTGCCAGCAGCCATCGGGGGGCGCGGGAAAAACTGTTTTTT. V is TRBV4-2 and J is TRBJ1-4; tentative D call: TRBD1 (6 bases). Germline V CDR1 and CDR2: LGHNA, YNFKEQ. The CDR3 has 14 residues. V dropped 3 bases and J dropped 8 bases, with 13 bases sitting between them.

The rearrangement joins TRBV3-1 (or the pseudogene TRBV3-2) to TRBJ1-1, with D perhaps matching TRBD1 (5 bases). This CDR3 region has 15 residues. V dropped 4 bases and J dropped 5 bases, with 17 bases sitting between them. Germline V CDR1 and CDR2: LGHDT, YNNKEL (reference sequence). The CDR3 DNA follows: TGTGCCAGCAGCCTGGCGATGTGGGGCCCAACTGAAGCTTTCTTT. Translation gives CASSLAMWGPTEAFF.

This chain joins TRBV27 and TRBJ2-7; possibly TRBD1 for D (6 bases). Deletions cut 5 bases from V and 6 bases from J, with 11 bases between. Germline V gene data show CDR1 as MNHEY and CDR2 as SMNVEV (reference sequence). This CDR3 contains 12 residues. The CDR3 here is CASSPGQGEQYF. As DNA, the CDR3 is TGTGCCAGCAGTCCGGGACAAGGCGAGCAGTACTTC.

The chain uses TRBV5-1 and TRBJ2-7, with D possibly TRBD1 on 7 matching bases. The germline V gene encodes CDR1 SGHRS and CDR2 YFSETQ. This CDR3 comprises 13 residues. The V gene lost 0 bases and the J gene lost 7 bases, with 11 bases spanning the gap. CDR3 sequence: CASSLGQGGEQYF. The CDR3 DNA is TGCGCCAGCAGCTTGGGACAGGGAGGAGAGCAGTACTTC.

This clone was recorded only once. The rearrangement joins TRBV5-6 to TRBJ1-1; D call uncertain. V lost 0 bases, J lost 3 bases, and 6 bases lay in between. Germline V gene sequence: CDR1 SGHDT, CDR2 YYEEEE. The CDR3 spans 13 residues. CDR3 region: CASSLVSDTEAFF. DNA for the CDR3: TGTGCCAGCAGCTTGGTTAGTGACACTGAAGCTTTCTTT.

This chain links TRBV7-9 with TRBJ2-3; D uncertain. The V gene's germline CDR1 is SEHNR and CDR2 FQNEAQ (reference sequence). V was pared by 1 base and J by 4 bases, with 6 bases between. This CDR3 is 13 amino acids long. The CDR3 bases are TGTGCCAGCAGCTTAGGGGCTTCAGATACGCAGTATTTT. It specifies CASSLGASDTQYF.